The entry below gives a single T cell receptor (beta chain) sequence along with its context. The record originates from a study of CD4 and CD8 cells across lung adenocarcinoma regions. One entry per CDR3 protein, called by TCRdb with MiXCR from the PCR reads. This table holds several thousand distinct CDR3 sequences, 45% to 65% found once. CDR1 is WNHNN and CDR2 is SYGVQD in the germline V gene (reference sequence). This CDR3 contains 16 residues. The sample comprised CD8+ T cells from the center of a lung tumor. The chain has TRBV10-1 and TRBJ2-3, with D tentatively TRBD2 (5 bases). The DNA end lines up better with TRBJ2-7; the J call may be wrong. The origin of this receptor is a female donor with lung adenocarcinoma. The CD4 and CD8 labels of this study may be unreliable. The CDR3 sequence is CASRVSGGWAKDTQYF. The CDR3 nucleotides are TGCGCCAGCCGCGTATCGGGCGGGTGGGCCAAAGATACGCAGTACTTC.